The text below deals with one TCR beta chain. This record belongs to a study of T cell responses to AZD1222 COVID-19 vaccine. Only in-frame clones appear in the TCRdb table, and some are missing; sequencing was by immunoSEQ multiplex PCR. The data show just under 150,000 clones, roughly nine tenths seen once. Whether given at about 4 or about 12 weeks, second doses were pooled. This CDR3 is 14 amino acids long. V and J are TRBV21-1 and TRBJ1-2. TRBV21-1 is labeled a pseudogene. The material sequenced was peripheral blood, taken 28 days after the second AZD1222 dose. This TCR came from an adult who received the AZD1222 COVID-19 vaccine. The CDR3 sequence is CASSKGESSDGYTF. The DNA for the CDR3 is TGTGCCAGCAGCAAAGGGGAGTCCAGTGATGGCTACACCTTC.